Listed below are T cell receptor beta chains from one sample, sequenced in a study of T cell responses to AZD1222 COVID-19 vaccine. Clones were read by immunoSEQ multiplex PCR, and TCRdb kept only the in-frame ones, dropping some. The data show 150,000 or so clones, roughly nine tenths seen once. This sample comprised peripheral blood, obtained on day 0 of MenACWY control vaccination. The source of these receptors is an adult in good health. Each CDR3 is given with its conserved first and last residue. Each record gives: J gene, clone size, D gene, V gene, CDR3 DNA, CDR3 protein. The D gene is left open where the match is weak. The size entry is marked missing in some rows and otherwise reads once, few, many or a size class.

J gene: TRBJ1-1; clone size: NA; D gene: NA; V gene: TRBV29-1; CDR3 DNA: TGCAGCGTTGAGGGGGTCACTGAAGCTTTCTTT; CDR3 protein: CSVEGVTEAFF
J gene: TRBJ1-5; clone size: NA; D gene: TRBD1; V gene: TRBV5-1; CDR3 DNA: TGCGCCAGCAGCCCGTTTCCTAGGGGGCCAGGACAGCCCCAGCATTTT; CDR3 protein: CASSPFPRGPGQPQHF
J gene: TRBJ2-2; clone size: NA; D gene: NA; V gene: TRBV29-1; CDR3 DNA: TGCAGCGCGGGGAGGAACACCGGGGAGCTGTTTTTT; CDR3 protein: CSAGRNTGELFF
J gene: TRBJ2-7; clone size: few; D gene: TRBD1; V gene: TRBV7-3; CDR3 DNA: TGTGCCAGCAGCCCCCCGACAGGGACCTCGGACGAGCAGTACTTC; CDR3 protein: CASSPPTGTSDEQYF
J gene: TRBJ1-5; clone size: NA; D gene: NA; V gene: TRBV24-1; CDR3 DNA: TGTGCCACCAGTGATTTGAAAGAGGGGCGGCCCCAGCATTTT; CDR3 protein: CATSDLKEGRPQHF
J gene: TRBJ2-2; clone size: NA; D gene: NA; V gene: TRBV29-1; CDR3 DNA: TGCAGCGTTGAAGGGTTCTCCGGGGAGCTGTTTTTT; CDR3 protein: CSVEGFSGELFF
J gene: TRBJ1-1; clone size: NA; D gene: NA; V gene: TRBV21-1; CDR3 DNA: TGTGCCAGCAGCAAAACCCCCGAGAGGCAGGGCCATTGGGACACTGAAGCTTTCTTT; CDR3 protein: CASSKTPERQGHWDTEAFF
J gene: TRBJ2-1; clone size: NA; D gene: TRBD1; V gene: TRBV7-3; CDR3 DNA: TGTGCCAGCAGCTTCGACAGGGGCTCCTACAATGAGCAGTTCTTC; CDR3 protein: CASSFDRGSYNEQFF
J gene: TRBJ1-5; clone size: NA; D gene: NA; V gene: TRBV11-2; CDR3 DNA: TGTGCCAGCAGCTTAGATTCGCAGGGTAATCAGCCCCAGCATTTT; CDR3 protein: CASSLDSQGNQPQHF
J gene: TRBJ1-5; clone size: NA; D gene: TRBD1; V gene: TRBV30; CDR3 DNA: TGTGCCTGGAACCGGGACAGGGACCAGCCCCAGCATTTT; CDR3 protein: CAWNRDRDQPQHF
J gene: TRBJ2-3; clone size: NA; D gene: TRBD2; V gene: TRBV7-9; CDR3 DNA: TGTGCCAGCAGCTTAGCCTGGCGGGAGACAGATACGCAGTATTTT; CDR3 protein: CASSLAWRETDTQYF
J gene: TRBJ2-1; clone size: NA; D gene: TRBD2; V gene: TRBV28; CDR3 DNA: TGTGCCAGCAGTCGCCCCGGGGGGGCTTACAATGAGCAGTTCTTC; CDR3 protein: CASSRPGGAYNEQFF
J gene: TRBJ1-1; clone size: NA; D gene: TRBD1; V gene: TRBV12-3/TRBV12-4; CDR3 DNA: TGTGCCAGCAAGGGACAGATGAACACTGAAGCTTTCTTT; CDR3 protein: CASKGQMNTEAFF
J gene: TRBJ2-1; clone size: NA; D gene: NA; V gene: TRBV12-5; CDR3 DNA: TGTGCTAGTGGTACGCGTTATGAGCAGTTCTTC; CDR3 protein: CASGTRYEQFF
J gene: TRBJ2-2; clone size: NA; D gene: NA; V gene: TRBV19; CDR3 DNA: TGTGCCAGTATTGATCCGGGGGGCCTTGCCGGGGAGCTGTTTTTT; CDR3 protein: CASIDPGGLAGELFF
J gene: TRBJ1-2; clone size: NA; D gene: NA; V gene: TRBV7-9; CDR3 DNA: TGTGCCAGCAGCTCGTGGGGAGACTATGGCTACACCTTC; CDR3 protein: CASSSWGDYGYTF
J gene: TRBJ1-1; clone size: NA; D gene: NA; V gene: TRBV5-6; CDR3 DNA: TGTGCCAGCAGCTTGGCCGGGGTTCTGACCTCCGATGAGAAAGCTTTCTTT; CDR3 protein: CASSLAGVLTSDEKAFF
J gene: TRBJ1-4; clone size: NA; D gene: NA; V gene: TRBV7-9; CDR3 DNA: TGTGCCAGCAGCTTAGGTGCGGGCCTGAGTGAAAAACTGTTTTTT; CDR3 protein: CASSLGAGLSEKLFF
J gene: TRBJ1-2; clone size: NA; D gene: NA; V gene: TRBV27; CDR3 DNA: TGTGCCAGCAGCCGATCTCCAGAGAACTATGGCTACACCTTC; CDR3 protein: CASSRSPENYGYTF
J gene: TRBJ1-5; clone size: NA; D gene: TRBD1; V gene: TRBV27; CDR3 DNA: TGTGCCAGCAGCCGCACGCCCCAGGGGGCGGGGTGGCAGCCCCAGCATTTT; CDR3 protein: CASSRTPQGAGWQPQHF
J gene: TRBJ2-3; clone size: NA; D gene: NA; V gene: TRBV3-1/TRBV3-2; CDR3 DNA: TGTGCCAGCAGCCCTCCGGGGCGGGATACGCAGTATTTT; CDR3 protein: CASSPPGRDTQYF
J gene: TRBJ1-1; clone size: NA; D gene: NA; V gene: TRBV10-3; CDR3 DNA: TGTGCCATCAGCCTTGGGGGCGAGGTGTCTGAAGCTTTCTTT; CDR3 protein: CAISLGGEVSEAFF
J gene: TRBJ1-1; clone size: NA; D gene: NA; V gene: TRBV4-3; CDR3 DNA: TGCGCCAGCAGCCAAGGATGGAACACTGAAGCTTTCTTT; CDR3 protein: CASSQGWNTEAFF
J gene: TRBJ2-1; clone size: NA; D gene: NA; V gene: TRBV28; CDR3 DNA: TGTGCCAGCAGTTTAGGGACGCCAAATGAGCAGTTCTTC; CDR3 protein: CASSLGTPNEQFF
J gene: TRBJ2-1; clone size: NA; D gene: TRBD2; V gene: TRBV3-1/TRBV3-2; CDR3 DNA: TGTGCCAGCAGCCAAGAGCGGGGGGGATACAATGAGCAGTTCTTC; CDR3 protein: CASSQERGGYNEQFF
J gene: TRBJ1-1; clone size: NA; D gene: NA; V gene: TRBV19; CDR3 DNA: TGTGCCAGTACCACCTCACGGCCCGGGGGCACTGAAGCTTTCTTT; CDR3 protein: CASTTSRPGGTEAFF
J gene: TRBJ2-5; clone size: NA; D gene: TRBD1; V gene: TRBV5-1; CDR3 DNA: TGCGCCAGCAGCTTGGCCACGGGACAGCCCCAAGAGACCCAGTACTTC; CDR3 protein: CASSLATGQPQETQYF
J gene: TRBJ1-6; clone size: few; D gene: NA; V gene: TRBV27; CDR3 DNA: TGTGCCAGCAGTTTCTACCCCCCCACAGGGAGTAATTCACCCCTCCACTTT; CDR3 protein: CASSFYPPTGSNSPLHF
J gene: TRBJ2-3; clone size: NA; D gene: NA; V gene: TRBV5-1; CDR3 DNA: TGCGCCAGCAGCTCTGGGCCCGCGGCGGGGTGGTATTTT; CDR3 protein: CASSSGPAAGWYF
J gene: TRBJ1-2; clone size: NA; D gene: TRBD1; V gene: TRBV28; CDR3 DNA: TGTGCCAGCAAAGAACAGGGGGCCCCTTCCTATAGAGGCTACACCTTC; CDR3 protein: CASKEQGAPSYRGYTF
J gene: TRBJ1-2; clone size: NA; D gene: NA; V gene: TRBV5-1; CDR3 DNA: TGCGCCAGCAGCCGGGTCCCACGGGGGTTTAGCTATGGCTACACCTTC; CDR3 protein: CASSRVPRGFSYGYTF